The 32 T cell receptor beta chains given below trace back to one sample, sequenced in a study of CXCR3-negative and CXCR3-positive naive CD8 T cells. The study, taken as a whole, reports: Relative to CXCR3-negative naive cells, CXCR3-positive naive cells had more hydrophobic TRB CDR3s.

The method, 5' RACE with UMI labels, was used to prepare the TRB cDNA libraries. TCRdb derives one entry per CDR3 protein from the 5' RACE reads, leaving out DNA. This sample lists tens of thousands of distinct CDR3 sequences; its ten largest clones have approximately 0.58%. These TCRs are of unknown antigen specificity. Sequencing used naive CXCR3+ CD8+ T cells from blood. The subset denotes: CD45RO-CCR7+CD27+CD95- naive CD8+ T cells expressing CXCR3 (TNR3+). Receptors were obtained from a human donor in good health. Some clones in this sample may be carry-over from other donors' samples.

The chain carries TRBV19 and TRBJ2-2; with no DNA, the TCRdb D assignment of TRBD1 cannot be verified. The CDR3 totals 16 residues. CDR1 LNHDA and CDR2 SQIVND come from the germline V gene (reference sequence). CDR3 region: CASSIWDRVYAGELFF. Drawing the rest from reference TRBV19 and TRBJ2-2, the complete variable domain is DGGITQSPKYLFRKEGQNVTLSCEQNLNHDAMYWYRQDPGQGLRLIYYSQIVNDFQKGDIAEGYSVSREKKESFPLTVTSAQKNPTAFYLCASSIWDRVYAGELFFGEGSRLTVL.

The V call is TRBV2, the J call TRBJ2-1; without DNA, the TCRdb call of TRBD1 cannot be checked. There are 12 residues in the CDR3. In germline, CDR1 is SNHLY, CDR2 FYNNEI. The CDR3 sequence: CASSPFGQGEFF. Full variable domain (remainder filled in from reference TRBV2 and TRBJ2-1): EPEVTQTPSHQVTQMGQEVILRCVPISNHLYFYWYRQILGQKVEFLVSFYNNEISEKSEIFDDQFSVERPDGSNFTLKIRSTKLEDSAMYFCASSPFGQGEFFGPGTRLTVL.

The CDR3 is CASSVLGEYTEAFF. The gene calls are TRBV9 and TRBJ1-1. Germline V lookup: CDR1 SGDLS, CDR2 YYNGEE. The length of the CDR3 is 14 residues. The full variable domain, its missing parts supplied by reference TRBV9 and TRBJ1-1, is DSGVTQTPKHLITATGQRVTLRCSPRSGDLSVYWYQQSLDQGLQFLIQYYNGEERAKGNILERFSAQQFPDLHSELNLSSLELGDSALYFCASSVLGEYTEAFFGQGTRLTVV.

The chain carries TRBV10-3 and TRBJ2-1; TCRdb designates TRBD2, a call that cannot be tested without DNA. CDR1 and CDR2 from the germline V gene are ENHRY and SYGVKD. The CDR3 totals 15 residues. The CDR3 here is CATINAGITYNEQFF.

CDR3: CASSQDSPGQRLIETQYF. This sequence joins TRBV14 and TRBJ2-5. This CDR3 spans 18 amino acids. The V gene's germline CDR1 is SGHDN and CDR2 FVKESK.

The chain carries TRBV7-9 and TRBJ2-7; TCRdb lists TRBD2, though no DNA is available to test this call. Germline V gene data show CDR1 as SEHNR and CDR2 as FQNEAQ (reference sequence). The CDR3 is 15 residues long. CDR3 amino acids: CASSPTGGRTNEQYF.

V and J are TRBV5-6 and TRBJ2-3. Germline V gives CDR1 SGHDT, CDR2 YYEEEE. This CDR3 contains 16 residues. CDR3 protein: CASSFVVSKDADTQYF.

The chain is built from TRBV20-1 and TRBJ2-7; TCRdb's assignment of TRBD2 cannot be checked, as there is no DNA. In germline, CDR1 is DFQATT, CDR2 SNEGSKA (reference sequence). The CDR3 is made up of 16 amino acids. CDR3 sequence: CSARVAGERGTYEQYF.

The CDR3 loop is CSVGQPSYEQYF. This chain joins TRBV29-1 and TRBJ2-7. The CDR3 spans 12 residues. Germline loops: CDR1 SQVTM, CDR2 ANQGSEA.

The rearrangement links TRBV14 to TRBJ1-1; lacking DNA, the TRBD1 call made by TCRdb goes unchecked. CDR1 is SGHDN and CDR2 is FVKESK in the germline V gene. This CDR3 region has 17 residues. CDR3 in amino acids: CASSQVGRLYMNTEAFF.

The chain couples TRBV3-1 to TRBJ2-3; no DNA is available, so the TRBD1 call from TCRdb remains unchecked. The CDR3 has 15 amino acids. Germline loops: CDR1 LGHDT, CDR2 YNNKEL (reference sequence). The CDR3 here is CASSQESGWTDTQYF.

The chain links TRBV4-1 to TRBJ2-7; the D call of TRBD1 rests on TCRdb alone, since no DNA is present to check it. The germline CDR1 and CDR2 sequences are MGHRA and YSYEKL. This CDR3 comprises 16 residues. CDR3 in amino acids: CASSQVGTDSSYEQYF.

The chain joins TRBV7-9 to TRBJ2-7; with no DNA, the TCRdb D assignment of TRBD2 cannot be verified. Germline CDR1 SEHNR, CDR2 FQNEAQ (reference sequence). This CDR3 contains 14 residues. The CDR3 sequence is CASSESGLIYEQYF.

The rearrangement uses TRBV19 and TRBJ2-7. This CDR3 spans 14 amino acids. Germline values: CDR1 LNHDA, CDR2 SQIVND (reference sequence). The CDR3 spells CASSPDSGTYEQYF.

The J gene is TRBJ2-1, the V gene TRBV28; TCRdb's D gene call, TRBD2, goes unchecked for lack of DNA. CDR3 length: 17 residues. Germline CDR1 and CDR2: MDHEN and SYDVKM. The CDR3 spells CASSFPLGSGSHNEQFF.

The rearrangement uses TRBV5-4 and TRBJ2-1. This CDR3 has 12 residues. Looked up from germline, CDR1 is SGHNT and CDR2 is YYREEE (reference sequence). CDR3 in amino acids: CASSSGRHEQFF.

The chain combines TRBV5-5 with TRBJ2-7; TCRdb's D gene call, TRBD1, goes unchecked for lack of DNA. Germline V gene data show CDR1 as SGHKS and CDR2 as YYEKEE (reference sequence). This CDR3 is 12 amino acids long. The CDR3 is CASSRGNDEQYF.

The rearrangement uses TRBV6-5 and TRBJ2-7. There are 13 residues in the CDR3. Germline V gene data show CDR1 as MNHEY and CDR2 as SVGAGI. This CDR3 reads CASSYSALGEQYF.

The chain links TRBV4-3 to TRBJ1-4; there is no DNA to check the TCRdb D call of TRBD1. CDR1 and CDR2 from the germline V gene are LGHNA and YSLEER. The CDR3 runs 18 residues. CDR3 loop: CASSQDLYDRATNEKLFF.

The rearrangement links TRBV28 to TRBJ1-1; TCRdb's assignment of TRBD1 cannot be checked, as there is no DNA. The germline gives CDR1 MDHEN, CDR2 SYDVKM. This CDR3 has 15 amino acids. The CDR3 sequence: CASSPSTGLDSEAFF. Full variable domain (remainder filled in from reference TRBV28 and TRBJ1-1): DVKVTQSSRYLVKRTGEKVFLECVQDMDHENMFWYRQDPGLGLRLIYFSYDVKMKEKGDIPEGYSVSREKKERFSLILESASTNQTSMYLCASSPSTGLDSEAFFGQGTRLTVV.

The gene calls are TRBV7-6 and TRBJ2-7. The CDR3 runs to 13 residues. CDR1 and CDR2 from the germline V gene are SGHVS and FNYEAQ. The CDR3 protein is CASSLRDTYEQYF.

This rearrangement joins TRBV7-9 to TRBJ2-7; checking the TCRdb D call of TRBD1 is not possible without DNA. Germline CDR1 SEHNR, CDR2 FQNEAQ (reference sequence). This CDR3 contains 13 residues. The CDR3: CASSRLDSYEQYF.

The chain combines TRBV7-2 with TRBJ1-4. The CDR3 has 15 residues. In germline, CDR1 is SGHTA, CDR2 FQGNSA. CDR3 residues: CASSFSTGPSGKLFF.

The chain joins TRBV28 to TRBJ1-1. Germline CDR1 and CDR2: MDHEN and SYDVKM. CDR3 size: 14 residues. CDR3 residues: CASSSPYGDTEAFF.

The chain couples TRBV7-6 to TRBJ1-1; TCRdb reports TRBD1, a call that lacks DNA to check it against. Germline V lookup: CDR1 SGHVS, CDR2 FNYEAQ. The CDR3 is 13 amino acids. The CDR3 region is CASSDSGGLEAFF.

V gene TRBV7-9 combines with J gene TRBJ2-3. This CDR3 comprises 14 residues. Per the germline V gene, CDR1 is SEHNR and CDR2 is FQNEAQ (reference sequence). The CDR3 sequence: CASSSQASADTQYF.

This sequence joins TRBV11-3 and TRBJ1-5; with no DNA, the TCRdb D assignment of TRBD1 cannot be verified. The CDR3 sequence is 19 residues long. CDR1 SGHNT and CDR2 YENEEA come from the germline V gene. The CDR3 sequence: CASSLEGTNRGRGHQPQHF.

This rearrangement joins TRBV7-6 to TRBJ2-7; TCRdb's D gene call, TRBD2, goes unchecked for lack of DNA. Germline V gives CDR1 SGHVS, CDR2 FNYEAQ. The CDR3 spans 14 residues. CDR3: CASSTSEGPYEQYF.

V usage is TRBV7-6 and J usage is TRBJ2-1. Germline V CDR1 and CDR2: SGHVS, FNYEAQ. CDR3 length equals 15 residues. The CDR3 sequence is CASRISGSLFGEQFF.

V gene TRBV29-1 combines with J gene TRBJ1-2. CDR1 is SQVTM, CDR2 ANQGSEA, per germline. The CDR3 runs to 11 residues. CDR3 region: CSVRRVNGYTF.

The chain joins TRBV14 to TRBJ2-2. The CDR3 consists of 15 residues. Germline V gene lookup returns CDR1 SGHDN and CDR2 FVKESK. The CDR3 loop is CASSQFSLNTGELFF. Drawing the rest from reference TRBV14 and TRBJ2-2, the complete variable domain is EAGVTQFPSHSVIEKGQTVTLRCDPISGHDNLYWYRRVMGKEIKFLLHFVKESKQDESGMPNNRFLAERTGGTYSTLKVQPAELEDSGVYFCASSQFSLNTGELFFGEGSRLTVL.

The chain has TRBV7-9 and TRBJ2-1; the D call from TCRdb, TRBD1, cannot be confirmed without DNA. The CDR3 has 16 amino acids. Germline CDR1 and CDR2: SEHNR and FQNEAQ (reference sequence). This chain's CDR3 is CASSFGPGQLYNEQFF.